The source of this T cell receptor beta chain is a study of shared clonotypes between healthy human individuals. Study-level information: A donor's plate count was three for CD4 naive and three for CD4 memory; CD8 naive had two and CD8 memory one.

To note about this clone: Within the sample, other DNA sequences also encode this same CDR3.

The germline V gene encodes CDR1 SGHRS and CDR2 YFSETQ. The CDR3 covers 14 residues. The V and J ends lost 0 bases and 5 bases respectively, with 12 bases between them. The healthy adult donors were HIV-negative and reported no recent acute infections or vaccinations. The study separated CD4+ cells into CD45RA+ naive and CD45RA-negative memory subsets. TCRdb's table, derived via immunoSEQ multiplex PCR, lists solely in-frame clones and lacks some. The data hold some 2,500,000 clones, with 93% observed a single time. Sequencing was performed on naive CD4+ T cells from PBMCs. Subset in this sample: CD45RA+ positively selected. The receptor's source is a man aged 18 to 30 in good health. Some clones in this sample may be carry-over from other donors' samples. The chain recombines TRBV5-1 with TRBJ2-7, with D possibly matching TRBD1 (7 bases). CDR3 residues: CASSLGQGGDEQYF. CDR3 nucleotide sequence: TGCGCCAGCAGCTTGGGACAGGGAGGCGACGAGCAGTACTTC.